The rows below give T cell receptor beta chains drawn from one sample of a study of blood T cell repertoires in COVID-19. Clones were sequenced by immunoSEQ multiplex PCR, and TCRdb holds only the in-frame ones, with some missing. Of almost 200,000 clones detected, about four fifths appear once; the ten largest clones hold 6%. Sequencing was done on a sample of peripheral blood. These receptors were collected from a woman in her 40s with COVID-19, enrolled during active disease. CDR3s include the opening cysteine and the closing phenylalanine or tryptophan. A D gene is named only where the DNA matches it firmly. Clone size, where shown, is once, few, many, or a class for clones that have expanded.

j_call clone_size v_call d_call cdr3_aa cdr3_nt
TRBJ2-5 - TRBV9 - CASSVAGHVNQETQYF TGTGCCAGCAGCGTCGCGGGCCACGTCAACCAAGAGACCCAGTACTTC
TRBJ1-4 - TRBV7-9 - CGTRVGEKLFF TGTGGGACCAGGGTCGGCGAAAAACTGTTTTTT
TRBJ2-3 - TRBV3-1/TRBV3-2 TRBD2 CASSNSGGTDTQYF TGTGCCAGCAGCAATAGCGGGGGAACAGATACGCAGTATTTT
TRBJ1-1 few TRBV27 - CASRKSGMNTEAFF TGTGCCAGCAGAAAATCAGGGATGAACACTGAAGCTTTCTTT
TRBJ2-7 - TRBV7-9 TRBD2 CASSLAPAGVIYEQYF TGTGCCAGCAGCTTAGCGCCAGCGGGAGTTATCTACGAGCAGTACTTC
TRBJ2-1 - TRBV6-5 - CASSSPGNEQFF TGTGCCAGCAGTTCCCCAGGCAATGAGCAGTTCTTC
TRBJ1-1 - TRBV5-6 - CASSLDLNTEAFF TGTGCCAGCAGCTTGGACTTGAACACTGAAGCTTTCTTT
TRBJ1-1 - TRBV11-1 - CASSRRVGGWTEAFF TGTGCCAGCAGCCGCCGGGTTGGAGGATGGACTGAAGCTTTCTTT
TRBJ2-2 - TRBV2 - CASSPLSGTGELFF TGTGCCAGCAGCCCCCTGAGCGGAACCGGGGAGCTGTTTTTT
TRBJ2-3 - TRBV10-3 TRBD2 CAISDGGSDTQYF TGTGCCATCAGTGACGGGGGGTCAGATACGCAGTATTTT
TRBJ2-1 - TRBV21-1 - CASSKRLAGIGGLRSEQFF TGTGCCAGCAGCAAACGACTAGCGGGGATCGGCGGTCTGAGGTCTGAGCAGTTCTTC
TRBJ2-7 few TRBV11-2 TRBD2 CASSPVGRARGSSYEQYF TGTGCCAGCAGCCCCGTGGGGAGGGCGCGGGGATCCTCCTACGAGCAGTACTTC
TRBJ1-5 few TRBV19 TRBD1 CASSSMKEGAWQPQHF TGTGCCAGTAGTAGTATGAAGGAGGGGGCCTGGCAGCCCCAGCATTTT
TRBJ1-5 few TRBV15 - CATSREGLGPNQPQHF TGTGCCACCAGCAGAGAGGGTCTGGGCCCGAATCAGCCCCAGCATTTT
TRBJ1-2 - TRBV10-3 TRBD1 CAISEGMGQGASGYGYTF TGTGCCATCAGTGAGGGGATGGGACAGGGGGCGAGCGGCTATGGCTACACCTTC
TRBJ1-2 - TRBV4-1 - CASSQDTQRNYGYTF TGCGCCAGCAGCCAAGACACCCAGAGGAACTATGGCTACACCTTC
TRBJ2-6 - TRBV19 TRBD1 CATRDSHSGANVLTF TGTGCCACTAGGGACAGCCACTCTGGGGCCAACGTCCTGACTTTC
TRBJ2-7 - TRBV5-1 TRBD2 CASSLGATSGSMYEQYF TGCGCCAGCAGCTTGGGAGCCACTAGCGGGAGCATGTACGAGCAGTACTTC
TRBJ1-1 - TRBV10-1 - CASSESSGTNTEAFF TGCGCCAGCAGTGAGTCTAGCGGGACGAACACTGAAGCTTTCTTT
TRBJ2-2 - TRBV5-1 - CASSPGEPGELFF TGCGCCAGCAGCCCAGGGGAGCCCGGGGAGCTGTTTTTT
TRBJ1-5 few TRBV7-9 - CASSLGVSVELNQPQHF TGTGCCAGCAGCTTAGGTGTTTCCGTCGAGCTCAATCAGCCCCAGCATTTT
TRBJ1-2 - TRBV18 - CASSPSQGNYGYTF TGTGCCAGCTCACCCTCTCAGGGGAACTATGGCTACACCTTC